A selection of T cell receptor beta chains follows, all from one sample in a study of tumor-infiltrating lymphocytes in localized non-small cell lung cancer. Sequencing was performed with immunoSEQ multiplex PCR; in TCRdb, only in-frame clones are kept and a portion is missing. Here the sample spans over 10,000 clones, less than 80% being singletons. Sequencing input: uninvolved lung tissue not adjacent to the tumor. The receptors were gathered from a human donor with non-small cell lung cancer. Each CDR3 is given with its conserved first and last residue. The D gene is left open where the match is weak. Some rows mark clone size as missing; the rest say once, few, many or name a class of expanded clone.

v_gene	d_gene	abundance	j_gene	CDR3aa	CDR3nt
TRBV2	TRBD2	NA	TRBJ2-3	CASSVAGGHTDTQYF	TGTGCCAGCAGTGTAGCGGGGGGTCACACAGATACGCAGTATTTT
TRBV7-2	NA	NA	TRBJ2-2	CASSFQAAGELFF	TGTGCCAGCAGCTTCCAAGCCGCCGGGGAGCTGTTTTTT
TRBV5-1	TRBD2	NA	TRBJ2-2	CASSNGLAGPGELFF	TGCGCCAGCAGCAACGGACTAGCGGGCCCCGGGGAGCTGTTTTTT
TRBV5-6	TRBD1	NA	TRBJ2-2	CASRKTGASGELFF	TGTGCCAGCAGAAAAACAGGGGCATCCGGGGAGCTGTTTTTT
TRBV29-1	NA	NA	TRBJ1-1	CSVEVLVLYIEAFF	TGCAGCGTTGAAGTCTTAGTACTTTACATTGAAGCTTTCTTT
TRBV30	NA	NA	TRBJ1-1	CAWHTVFGGTDTEAFF	TGTGCCTGGCACACCGTTTTCGGGGGGACGGACACTGAAGCTTTCTTT
TRBV7-9	NA	NA	TRBJ2-5	CASSLVSGLQETQYF	TGTGCCAGCAGCTTAGTGTCGGGGTTACAAGAGACCCAGTACTTC
TRBV6-1	TRBD1	NA	TRBJ2-7	CASSESQGVNYEQYF	TGTGCCAGCAGTGAATCCCAGGGGGTAAACTACGAGCAGTACTTC
TRBV7-2	NA	NA	TRBJ2-6	CASSLEGSPGANVLTF	TGTGCCAGCAGCCTAGAAGGGTCCCCTGGGGCCAACGTCCTGACTTTC
TRBV11-2	NA	NA	TRBJ2-4	CASRPQGSKNIQYF	TGTGCCAGCAGACCTCAGGGGTCCAAAAACATTCAGTACTTC
TRBV20-1	NA	NA	TRBJ2-1	CSARQAREQFF	TGCAGTGCTAGGCAAGCGCGGGAGCAGTTCTTC
TRBV2	NA	NA	TRBJ2-7	CAKQGRYEQYF	TGTGCCAAACAGGGGAGGTACGAGCAGTACTTC
TRBV2	NA	NA	TRBJ1-1	CASSVGQGRGTEAFF	TGTGCCAGCAGTGTCGGGCAGGGAAGAGGAACTGAAGCTTTCTTT
TRBV5-1	TRBD1	few	TRBJ2-7	CASSSETGNYEQYF	TGCGCCAGCAGCTCAGAGACAGGGAACTACGAGCAGTACTTC
TRBV5-4	TRBD1	NA	TRBJ1-2	CASSFGDREFNYGYTF	TGTGCCAGCAGCTTTGGGGACAGGGAGTTTAACTATGGCTACACCTTC
TRBV10-3	NA	NA	TRBJ1-2	CAISESVLNYGYTF	TGTGCCATCAGTGAGTCTGTACTTAACTATGGCTACACCTTC
TRBV28	TRBD1	NA	TRBJ1-4	CASRDSSGEKLFF	TGTGCCAGTAGGGACAGTAGTGGTGAAAAACTGTTTTTT
TRBV7-9	TRBD1	NA	TRBJ2-1	CASSLDGQGSYNEQFF	TGTGCCAGCAGCTTAGACGGACAGGGAAGCTACAATGAGCAGTTCTTC
TRBV19	NA	NA	TRBJ2-3	CASRGGLAGTDTQYF	TGTGCCAGTAGAGGAGGACTGGCTGGCACAGATACGCAGTATTTT
TRBV27	TRBD2	few	TRBJ2-5	CASRASGRGETQYF	TGTGCCAGCCGAGCTAGCGGGAGAGGGGAGACCCAGTACTTC
TRBV13	NA	NA	TRBJ2-1	CASSTGWVSEQFF	TGTGCCAGCAGCACCGGATGGGTTTCTGAGCAGTTCTTC
TRBV10-3	TRBD2	NA	TRBJ2-3	CAISEAGGDTQYF	TGTGCCATCAGTGAAGCGGGGGGGGATACGCAGTATTTT
TRBV5-4	TRBD2	NA	TRBJ2-3	CASSLTSGSTDTQYF	TGTGCCAGCAGCTTAACTAGCGGAAGCACAGATACGCAGTATTTT
TRBV10-1	TRBD2	NA	TRBJ2-1	CASSGTSGSFSEQFF	TGCGCCAGCAGTGGGACTAGCGGGAGTTTCAGCGAGCAGTTCTTC
TRBV7-2	NA	NA	TRBJ2-3	CASSLEARETDTQYF	TGTGCCAGCAGCTTAGAGGCCAGGGAAACAGATACGCAGTATTTT
TRBV11-3	TRBD2	once	TRBJ2-1	CASSLGSGGANEQFF	TGTGCCAGCAGCTTAGGGAGCGGGGGGGCGAATGAGCAGTTCTTC
TRBV28	TRBD2	once	TRBJ2-7	CASSLLSGSSYEQYF	TGTGCCAGCAGTTTATTGAGCGGGAGCTCCTACGAGCAGTACTTC
TRBV5-7	NA	NA	TRBJ1-4	CASSLDRRGSNEKLFF	TGTGCCAGCAGCTTGGACCGGCGGGGGTCTAATGAAAAACTGTTTTTT
TRBV6-4	TRBD2	NA	TRBJ2-3	CASSDSTSGGDTQYF	TGTGCCAGCAGTGACTCGACTAGCGGGGGGGATACGCAGTATTTT
TRBV11-2	NA	NA	TRBJ2-7	CASSPGTFYEQYF	TGTGCCAGCAGCCCCGGGACTTTCTACGAGCAGTACTTC
TRBV4-1	NA	NA	TRBJ2-1	CASSQKDRTSSYNEQFF	TGCGCCAGCAGCCAGAAAGACCGAACAAGCTCCTACAATGAGCAGTTCTTC
TRBV19	NA	NA	TRBJ2-7	CASSPRGSGDLYEQYF	TGTGCCAGTAGTCCCCGGGGGTCAGGGGATCTCTACGAGCAGTACTTC
TRBV13	NA	NA	TRBJ1-4	CASSEDVPSEKLFF	TGTGCCAGCAGTGAGGACGTACCATCCGAAAAACTGTTTTTT
TRBV10-3	NA	NA	TRBJ1-2	CAISESPEALSGYTF	TGTGCCATCAGTGAGTCGCCCGAGGCTCTATCTGGCTACACCTTC
TRBV6-1	TRBD1	few	TRBJ1-6	CASSTTGGDSPLHF	TGTGCCAGCAGTACGACAGGGGGCGATTCACCCCTCCACTTT
TRBV13	NA	few	TRBJ2-3	CASSSSRRGSTDTQYF	TGTGCCAGCAGCTCTAGTAGGCGGGGCAGCACAGATACGCAGTATTTT
TRBV7-2	TRBD2	NA	TRBJ2-2	CASSARGGRSNTGELFF	TGTGCCAGCAGCGCGCGGGGGGGGCGATCGAACACCGGGGAGCTGTTTTTT
TRBV14	NA	NA	TRBJ2-7	CASSRAYEQYF	TGTGCCAGCAGCCGGGCCTACGAGCAGTACTTC
TRBV4-1	NA	few	TRBJ2-7	CASSQRIGGDNYEQYF	TGCGCCAGCAGCCAGAGGATTGGGGGGGACAACTACGAGCAGTACTTC
TRBV9	TRBD1	NA	TRBJ1-2	CASTGPGTGWDYGYTF	TGTGCCAGCACCGGTCCCGGGACAGGGTGGGACTATGGCTACACCTTC
TRBV30	TRBD2	NA	TRBJ2-7	CAWSVFLAGTYEQYF	TGTGCCTGGAGTGTATTTCTAGCGGGGACCTACGAGCAGTACTTC
TRBV7-7	TRBD2	NA	TRBJ2-5	CASSGGLAGGETQYF	TGTGCCAGCAGCGGCGGACTAGCGGGAGGGGAGACCCAGTACTTC
TRBV15	NA	NA	TRBJ2-7	CATSRSPRIEQYF	TGTGCCACCAGCAGAAGTCCCCGAATCGAGCAGTACTTC
TRBV5-8	TRBD1	medium-sized	TRBJ1-4	CASRRRDRREKLFF	TGTGCCAGCAGACGCCGGGACAGAAGGGAAAAACTGTTTTTT
TRBV28	NA	NA	TRBJ2-2	CASSGQSGELFF	TGTGCCAGCAGCGGACAATCCGGGGAGCTGTTTTTT
TRBV7-9	NA	NA	TRBJ2-3	CASIGGGADTQYF	TGTGCCAGCATTGGAGGGGGCGCAGATACGCAGTATTTT
TRBV7-2	TRBD2	few	TRBJ2-7	CASSSELGLAYEQYF	TGTGCCAGCAGCTCCGAATTAGGACTAGCCTACGAGCAGTACTTC